The T cell receptor beta chain described here comes from a study of CD8+CD57+ T cells in acquired aplastic anemia. About the study: Roughly 3 ug was the average amount of DNA from sorted CD4+ and CD8+ cells. Overall study results and limits: Sharing between patients and controls was observed for roughly 30 CD8+ CDR3 sequences. A significant difference in CD8+ Simpson's diversity between patients and controls was not found.

This clonotype appeared a few times. Its target is not known. Genomic DNA acted as the template from which TCR beta VDJ combination and CDR3 sequence profiling were carried out. One entry per CDR3 protein results from TCRdb running MiXCR on the reads. The top ten hold approximately 8% of the sample, which has 260,000 or so distinct CDR3 sequences, 45% to 50% seen once. Patients included in sequencing had previously demonstrated CD8+CD57+ cell expansion by flow cytometry. V was shortened by 2 bases and J by 7 bases, with 25 bases between the two germline ends. Germline CDR1 MRHNA, CDR2 SNTAGT. The CDR3 sequence is 18 residues long.

The source of this sequence is a human donor with aplastic anemia. Sequenced sample: sorted CD4+, CD8+, or CD8+CD57+ T cells (not recorded which) from PBMCs. This rearrangement joins TRBV6-4 to TRBJ2-3; D possibly corresponds to TRBD2 (6 bases). CDR3 coding DNA: TGTGCCAGCAGTGACCTTTTTTTAGCGGTTCGGGAAGAAAATACGCAGTATTTT. It codes for CASSDLFLAVREENTQYF.